This TCR beta chain comes out of a study of shared clonotypes between healthy human individuals. Original methodology: Junction-only immunoSEQ data arrived without quality scores, meaning filtering differed. TCRdb's copy holds only in-frame clones and misses some; the assay was immunoSEQ multiplex PCR. V and J calls and clone size come straight from that table; D and trimming were deduced from the DNA. The data hold around 2,000,000 clones, with over 85% observed a single time. The ends lost 0 bases at V and 6 bases at J; junction bases unmatched: 9. The CDR3 runs 17 residues. Looked up from germline, CDR1 is SGHVS and CDR2 is FQNEAQ. Notes on the study in general: Although depth was large, rarefaction showed that sequencing of the sorted subsets was incomplete. Only blood underwent sampling, and tissue repertoires likely differ.

CD45RO-negative, CCR7-positively selected cells formed the naive CD8 fraction, excluding terminally differentiated effector memory CD45RA+ cells. Concerning this clone itself: Its antigen is undetermined.

Sequenced: naive CD8+ T cells sorted from blood. This sequence was found in a man aged 18 to 30 in good health. The chain couples TRBV7-8 to TRBJ1-1, with TRBD1 identical over 11 bases. CDR3 coding DNA: TGTGCCAGCAGCTTAGCGTACGGACAGGGGGCGCGATCTGAAGCTTTCTTT. Its protein product is CASSLAYGQGARSEAFF.